This TCR beta chain is from a study of T cells expressing NK-cell markers. This CDR3 comprises 16 residues. From germline, CDR1 is MGHDK and CDR2 SYGVNS. TCRdb derives one entry per CDR3 protein from the 5' RACE reads, leaving out DNA. The sample table includes some 390,000 distinct CDR3 sequences. This chain joins TRBV25-1 and TRBJ2-1; TCRdb selects TRBD2, and the lack of DNA leaves this call unchecked. Sequencing used blood T cells: a sorted CD56 or NKG2C T cell subset, CD4+ or CD8+ T cells, or bulk PBMC T cells (not recorded which). The clonotype comes from a woman aged 45-59 years in good health. This CDR3 is CASSEAAGYPLDEQFF.